This TCR beta chain was recorded in a study of cytomegalovirus exposure and HLA in healthy donors. Findings and limits, study-wide: Later work found most CMV-associated TCR beta chains apparently HLA-restricted. Within an earlier analysis, most TCR beta V segments proved productive either about 87% or about 30% of the time. What TCR beta sequences reportedly achieved was accurate prediction of HLA-A and HLA-B alleles in most subjects.

CDR3 length: 14 amino acids. Looked up from germline, CDR1 is LNHNV and CDR2 is YYDKDF (reference sequence). Trimming removed 7 bases from V and 0 bases from J, with 11 bases in between. Primers for the PCR totalled 60 Vbeta and 13 Jbeta. Using immunoSEQ multiplex PCR, the repertoire was profiled, and TCRdb retains in-frame clones only, with some absent. The sample carries over 85,000 clones, approximately 83% recorded once. In the case of this clone: The antigen is not known.

It was healthy bone marrow donors who served as donors. Sequencing input: PBMCs. The V gene is TRBV15, the J gene TRBJ2-3; D possibly corresponds to TRBD2 (6 bases). The clonotype originates from a man aged 40-55 years in good health and CMV-seronegative. DNA for the CDR3: TGTGCCACCAATAGCGGCGCTAGCACAGATACGCAGTATTTT. It codes for CATNSGASTDTQYF.